The rows below give T cell receptor beta chains drawn from one sample of a study of monozygotic twins with cystic fibrosis. Method: immunoSEQ multiplex PCR; TCRdb's copy keeps in-frame clones and lacks some. The sample includes 34,000 or so clones, about nine tenths seen only once; the top ten take 0.19%. The specimen sequenced was blood. All receptors come from a boy aged 2 to 10 with cystic fibrosis. CDR3s include the opening cysteine and the closing phenylalanine or tryptophan. Clone size is shown for a subset of rows, as once, few, many or a class of expanded clone.

v_call: TRBV7-9
j_call: TRBJ1-1
clone_size: NA
cdr3_aa: CASSPRDTDPSSAFF

v_call: TRBV5-6
j_call: TRBJ1-3
clone_size: NA
cdr3_aa: CASSLGGSSGNTIYF

v_call: TRBV28
j_call: TRBJ1-2
clone_size: NA
cdr3_aa: CASSPGGLYGYTF

v_call: TRBV9
j_call: TRBJ2-2
clone_size: NA
cdr3_aa: CASSVAQGLTGELFF

v_call: TRBV19
j_call: TRBJ1-2
clone_size: NA
cdr3_aa: CASSIDIDSLYGYTF

v_call: TRBV14
j_call: TRBJ2-7
clone_size: NA
cdr3_aa: CASSQVQLRGGYEQYF

v_call: TRBV7-2
j_call: TRBJ1-2
clone_size: NA
cdr3_aa: CASSLADGVYGYTF

v_call: TRBV11-3
j_call: TRBJ2-3
clone_size: NA
cdr3_aa: CASSLTSGGATDTQYF

v_call: TRBV2
j_call: TRBJ1-1
clone_size: NA
cdr3_aa: CASIRGRGNTEAFF

v_call: TRBV2
j_call: TRBJ1-1
clone_size: few
cdr3_aa: CASKGAEAFF

v_call: TRBV27
j_call: TRBJ2-5
clone_size: NA
cdr3_aa: CASSANYQETQYF

v_call: TRBV6-6
j_call: TRBJ1-2
clone_size: once
cdr3_aa: CASKDTTNYGYTF

v_call: TRBV5-8
j_call: TRBJ1-6
clone_size: NA
cdr3_aa: CASSLVSPRTPLHF

v_call: TRBV10-1
j_call: TRBJ1-3
clone_size: NA
cdr3_aa: CASSQGSSGNTIYF

v_call: TRBV5-1
j_call: TRBJ1-2
clone_size: NA
cdr3_aa: CASSPGTVYGYTF

v_call: TRBV19
j_call: TRBJ1-4
clone_size: NA
cdr3_aa: CASGTDPTNEKLFF

v_call: TRBV19
j_call: TRBJ1-6
clone_size: NA
cdr3_aa: CASSQMGSVRGSPLHF

v_call: TRBV4-1
j_call: TRBJ2-3
clone_size: NA
cdr3_aa: CASSHPTGAADTQYF